This T cell receptor (beta chain) was profiled in a study of T-cell memory formation after mild COVID-19. Overall study context: Among the donors, TCR clusters were largely specific to each donor.

TCRdb called the 5' RACE reads again in MiXCR, with one record for every CDR3 protein. The sample contains under 700,000 distinct CDR3 sequences, about 20% of which appear only once. Study-wide findings and caveats: Contracting clones from day 15 to 85 showed balanced CD4/CD8; later expanders favored CD4+. Clones which contracted sat mainly in CM and EM if CD4+, and in EMRA if CD8+.

Germline trimming cut 1 base from V and 4 bases from J; bases unmatched to any gene: 3. The CDR3 sequence is 15 residues long. For this clonotype: Its antigen is currently unknown.

The chain links TRBV12-3 or TRBV12-4 to TRBJ1-5; 8 bases match TRBD1. The sample was PBMCs or a T cell subset sorted from them (not recorded which). The receptor's source is an adult woman who had mild COVID-19 (a few samples of this study predate the infection). Cell type and time point are not known. The DNA for the CDR3 is TGTGCCAGCAGTTTAGGGAGGGACAGGAATCAGCCCCAGCATTTT. Translation gives CASSLGRDRNQPQHF.